The 22 T cell receptor beta chains presented below share a single source sample, sequenced in a study of blood T cell repertoires in COVID-19. Sequenced by immunoSEQ multiplex PCR; TCRdb stores in-frame clones only, minus some. This table has 130,000 to 150,000 clones, 84% appearing once. The source material was peripheral blood. The receptors shown here come from a woman of 80 years or more in a cohort sampled during active or convalescent COVID-19.

The chain has TRBV5-1 and TRBJ2-2, with D unclear. CDR1 is SGHRS and CDR2 is YFSETQ in the germline V gene. The CDR3 extends over 11 amino acids. The germline V and J ends were trimmed by 4 bases and 6 bases, with 4 bases remaining between them. CDR3 in DNA: TGCGCCAGCAGCGAGGCCGGGGAGCTGTTTTTT. Translated, it gives CASSEAGELFF.

This clone has a single count. The rearrangement links TRBV5-1 to TRBJ1-1; D possibly corresponds to TRBD1 (6 bases). V was trimmed by 4 bases and J by 0 bases, leaving 16 bases between them. Germline lookup yields CDR1 SGHRS and CDR2 YFSETQ. The CDR3 extends over 16 amino acids. As DNA, the CDR3 is TGCGCCAGCAGCACCAGGACAGACCTCATGAACACTGAAGCTTTCTTT. Translating gives CASSTRTDLMNTEAFF.

V and J are TRBV29-1 and TRBJ1-2, with D tentatively TRBD1 (6 bases). The CDR3 consists of 11 residues. V was shortened by 5 bases and J by 6 bases, with 10 bases between the two germline ends. Germline loops: CDR1 SQVTM, CDR2 ANQGSEA. The CDR3 is CSVFGTHGYTF. The CDR3 DNA is TGCAGCGTTTTCGGGACACATGGCTACACCTTC.

The chain is built from TRBV4-2 and TRBJ2-5, with 10 bases that match TRBD2. The V segment lost 1 base and the J segment 4 bases; nucleotides outside the gene matches: 3. The CDR3 runs 15 residues. Germline assignment: CDR1 LGHNA and CDR2 YNFKEQ. CDR3 in DNA: TGTGCCAGCAGCCAAGGCGCTAGCGGGGGAGAGACCCAGTACTTC. Its translation is CASSQGASGGETQYF.

The chain uses TRBV3-1 (or the pseudogene TRBV3-2) and TRBJ2-5, with 11 bases fitting TRBD1. Germline CDR1 is LGHDT and CDR2 is YNNKEL (reference sequence). The CDR3 contains 15 residues. The V gene end was trimmed by 4 bases and the J gene end by 4 bases; junction bases not matched to a gene: 5. The CDR3 DNA reads TGTGCCAGCAGCCTCACCGGGACAGGGGGAGAGACCCAGTACTTC. Translation: CASSLTGTGGETQYF.

This clone occurred once. The chain has TRBV6-5 and TRBJ2-1; no clear D. CDR1 MNHEY and CDR2 SVGAGI come from the germline V gene. Trimming stripped 6 bases from V and 6 bases from J, with 9 bases between. The CDR3 has 12 residues. The DNA of the CDR3 is TGTGCCAGCAGATTAACGCGCAATGAGCAGTTCTTC. Its protein is CASRLTRNEQFF.

A word on this clone: This specimen includes other DNA sequences encoding the same CDR3. The genes are TRBV19 and TRBJ2-1, with D hard to call. Trimming stripped 3 bases from V and 0 bases from J, with 9 bases between. From germline, CDR1 is LNHDA and CDR2 SQIVND (reference sequence). The CDR3 covers 15 residues. The CDR3 spells CASSIGPSSYNEQFF. CDR3 DNA: TGTGCCAGTAGTATTGGCCCTAGCTCCTACAATGAGCAGTTCTTC.

The chain combines TRBV9 with TRBJ1-2, with D perhaps matching TRBD1 (6 bases). Per the germline V gene, CDR1 is SGDLS and CDR2 is YYNGEE. Trimming pared 4 bases from V and 0 bases from J, leaving 13 bases between. This CDR3 region has 15 residues. The CDR3 nucleotides are TGTGCCAGCAGCCGGACAGATTCTTCTAACTATGGCTACACCTTC. This gives the protein CASSRTDSSNYGYTF.

The chain is built from TRBV7-2 and TRBJ2-7; 8 bases align to TRBD1. V lost 3 bases and J lost 3; bases outside the gene matches: 7. Germline lookup yields CDR1 SGHTA and CDR2 FQGNSA. This CDR3 comprises 15 residues. The CDR3 nucleotides are TGTGCCAGCAGCTTGCGGGTACAGGGGGGCTACGAGCAGTACTTC. Translation: CASSLRVQGGYEQYF.

The V call is TRBV11-3, the J call TRBJ2-1, with 7 bases identical to TRBD1. CDR3 length: 16 amino acids. With V trimmed by 5 bases and J by 5 bases, 12 bases remained unmatched. The V gene's germline CDR1 is SGHNT and CDR2 YENEEA. The CDR3 nucleotides read TGTGCCAGCAGCCCGGCTAGGGGGCTCTATGACAATGAGCAGTTCTTC. It is translated as CASSPARGLYDNEQFF.

The gene calls are TRBV21-1 and TRBJ2-1; the DNA was not used to check the table's D call, TRBD1. TRBV21-1 is termed a pseudogene. The CDR3 spans 17 residues. DNA of the CDR3: TGTGCCAGCAGCGAGGAGTCGACAGGGGGCTCCTACAATGAGCAGTTCTTC. Translated: CASSEESTGGSYNEQFF.

The chain has TRBV7-2 and TRBJ2-2, with 10 bases that match TRBD2. Germline lookup yields CDR1 SGHTA and CDR2 FQGNSA. The CDR3 spans 15 residues. V trimming: 11 bases; J trimming: 5 bases; junction bases outside the gene matches: 11. The CDR3 loop reads CARRASGGFTGELFF. The DNA of the CDR3 is TGTGCCCGGCGGGCTAGCGGGGGCTTTACCGGGGAGCTGTTTTTT.

V and J are TRBV7-6 and TRBJ2-3; 7 bases map to TRBD1. The CDR3 consists of 14 residues. V lost 2 bases, J lost 6 bases, and 5 bases stayed unmatched. Germline V CDR1 and CDR2: SGHVS, FNYEAQ. This CDR3 reads CASSLIQGVDTQYF. CDR3 DNA: TGTGCCAGCAGCTTAATCCAGGGGGTTGATACGCAGTATTTT.

This rearrangement joins TRBV1 to TRBJ2-7; the DNA was not compared with TRBD2, the D call given in the table. TRBV1 is annotated as a pseudogene. CDR3 length: 13 residues. This CDR3 is CTSSQSKKYEQYV. The CDR3 bases are TGCACCAGCAGCCAAAGCAAGAAGTACGAGCAGTACGTC.

The chain is built from TRBV28 and TRBJ1-2, with 7 bases aligning to TRBD1. The CDR3 consists of 16 residues. With 2 bases clipped from V and 3 bases from J, the junction kept 9 bases outside the gene matches. In germline, CDR1 is MDHEN, CDR2 SYDVKM. CDR3: CASSLIGGTADYGYTF. The CDR3, as DNA: TGTGCCAGCAGTTTAATCGGAGGGACAGCGGACTATGGCTACACCTTC.

The chain uses TRBV29-1 and TRBJ1-2; 11 positions agree with TRBD1. With 4 bases clipped from V and 2 bases from J, the junction kept 0 bases outside the gene matches. The CDR3 runs 13 residues. Germline V gene data show CDR1 as SQVTM and CDR2 as ANQGSEA. This chain's CDR3 is CSVGTGGNYGYTF. The CDR3 DNA reads TGCAGCGTTGGGACAGGGGGCAACTATGGCTACACCTTC.

The CDR3 nucleotides read TGTGCCTGGAGTCCTGGACAGGGCCCTGAAAAACTGTTTTTT. Translation gives CAWSPGQGPEKLFF. J is TRBJ1-4 and V is TRBV30; 8 positions agree with TRBD1. V lost 2 bases to trimming and J lost 7 bases; unmatched junction nucleotides: 6. This CDR3 contains 14 residues. CDR1 is GTSNPN and CDR2 is SVGIG in the germline V gene (reference sequence).

V is TRBV29-1 and J is TRBJ1-2, with D unclear. The germline V and J ends were trimmed by 6 bases and 7 bases, with 18 bases remaining between them. Germline V gives CDR1 SQVTM, CDR2 ANQGSEA. This CDR3 has 13 amino acids. CDR3 protein: CSVLKASDGGYTF. CDR3 sequence (DNA): TGCAGCGTATTGAAAGCGTCAGATGGTGGCTACACCTTC.

The chain employs TRBV6-5 and TRBJ1-1, with 9 positions matching TRBD1. The CDR3 is 15 amino acids. In germline, CDR1 is MNHEY, CDR2 SVGAGI. With 6 bases clipped from V and 1 base from J, the junction kept 6 bases outside the gene matches. The CDR3 DNA reads TGTGCCAGCAGGACAGGGGGAGGGCAGAACACTGAAGCTTTCTTT. As protein: CASRTGGGQNTEAFF.

The chain links TRBV15 to TRBJ1-2; 9 bases map to TRBD1. CDR3 length: 16 amino acids. Unmatched junction bases numbered 9, after V lost 5 bases and J lost 2 bases. Germline V CDR1 and CDR2: LNHNV, YYDKDF (reference sequence). This CDR3 reads CATSFGTGSLNYGYTF. CDR3 bases: TGTGCCACCAGCTTCGGGACAGGGAGCCTCAACTATGGCTACACCTTC.

The chain employs TRBV4-2 and TRBJ2-6, with TRBD2 as a possible D gene (5 bases). V lost 0 bases, J lost 0 bases, and 6 bases lay in between. The CDR3 loop spans 16 amino acids. CDR1 and CDR2 (germline): LGHNA, YNFKEQ. This chain's CDR3 is CASSQDGSSGANVLTF. The CDR3 bases are TGTGCCAGCAGCCAAGATGGGAGCTCTGGGGCCAACGTCCTGACTTTC.

The genes are TRBV12-3 or TRBV12-4 and TRBJ2-5; D is perhaps TRBD1 (6 bases). Trimming cost V 3 bases and J 3 bases, with 8 bases left between them. The length of the CDR3 is 13 residues. The CDR3 reads CASSFRTEETQYF. The CDR3 DNA reads TGTGCCAGCAGTTTCAGGACAGAAGAGACCCAGTACTTC.